The clone carrying this T cell receptor beta chain was seen only a few times. This record belongs to a study of shared T cell receptors in the human thymus. This CDR3 is 16 amino acids long. Trimming cost V 0 bases and J 1 base; bases outside gene matches: 3. CDR1 and CDR2 from the germline V gene are LGHNA and YSLEER. The table came from immunoSEQ multiplex PCR; TCRdb's copy has only in-frame clones and leaves some out. Among 500,000 to 850,000 clones listed, around 87% were seen once. The same data also went into a second study, on human thymus T cells. That work contributes: Resected material from corrective heart surgery provided the thymus tissue analysed.

The source is a boy younger than two with a congenital heart defect. The chain combines TRBV4-3 with TRBJ1-1; 9 bases map to TRBD1. Material: thymocytes. This CDR3 reads CASSQEGQGGNTEAFF. In DNA, the CDR3 is TGCGCCAGCAGCCAAGAGGGACAGGGCGGGAACACTGAAGCTTTCTTT.